Below, one TCR beta chain is given with its context. As yet, its antigen is unknown. The data derive from a study of T cell responses to AZD1222 COVID-19 vaccine. Study conclusions and caveats: Nearly half of spike-specific TCRs reportedly target variant regions that are unmutated in the B.1.351 and B.1.1.7 variants. Repertoires in all cases were sampled only once the peak T cell response had passed. Vaccine-associated CD4 TCRs spanned spike, dominant at 160-218 and 743-854. Spike-specific TCRs gained breadth and depth after people received two AZD1222 doses.

Data came from immunoSEQ multiplex PCR; TCRdb stores just in-frame clones and leaves some out. Of about 120,000 clones detected, approximately 85% appear once; the ten largest clones hold around 3.9%. The source is an adult in good health. This specimen consisted of peripheral blood, obtained on day 0 of MenACWY control vaccination.

The CDR3 region has the DNA TGTGCCAGCAGCCCATCGACAGGGGACACTGAAGCTTTCTTT. Residues: CASSPSTGDTEAFF. The chain couples TRBV11-1 to TRBJ1-1, with TRBD1 identical over 8 bases. The trim removed 5 bases at V and 3 bases at J, leaving 5 bases unmatched. Germline CDR1 and CDR2: SGHAT and FQDESV (reference sequence). The CDR3 runs to 14 residues. The full variable domain, in which reference TRBV11-1 and TRBJ1-1 provide the parts outside the CDR3, is EAEVAQSPRYKITEKSQAVAFWCDPISGHATLYWYRQILGQGPELLVQFQDESVVDDSQLPKDRFSAERLKGVDSTLKIQPAELGDSAMYLCASSPSTGDTEAFFGQGTRLTVV.